These 29 T cell receptor beta chains were all obtained from the same sample, sequenced in a study of T cells in Graves' hyperthyroidism and ophthalmopathy. Amplification yielded TCR beta CDR3 regions, with RNA transcripts as the source. The primer set for the first-round RT-PCR of the TCR CDR3 was HTBI. One entry per CDR3 protein results from TCRdb running MiXCR on the multiplex PCR reads. Found here are more than 500,000 distinct CDR3 sequences, 14% of them singletons; the top ten hold roughly 14%. Specimen: blood. These receptors were collected from a woman aged 40-49 years with Graves' hyperthyroidism.

This clonotype was recorded many times. This rearrangement joins TRBV29-1 to TRBJ2-7, with a possible D match to TRBD2 (7 bases). This CDR3 has 12 residues. The germline CDR1 and CDR2 sequences are SQVTM and ANQGSEA. Trimming pared 7 bases from V and 4 bases from J, leaving 14 bases between. The CDR3 DNA is TGCAGCGGGGAGGGGGGAGGGTACGAGCAGTACTTC. This sequence encodes CSGEGGGYEQYF.

The chain has TRBV18 and TRBJ1-6; D is unclear. Trimming left V 4 bases short and J 10 bases short, with 11 bases between. This CDR3 has 13 amino acids. Germline assignment: CDR1 KGHSH and CDR2 LQKENI. CDR3 sequence (DNA): TGTGCCAGCTCACTCACAAGCGACTCACCCCTCCACTTT. Encoded protein: CASSLTSDSPLHF.

This clonotype was seen ten or more times. The genes are TRBV18 and TRBJ2-7; 8 positions match TRBD1. This CDR3 is 15 amino acids long. Germline trimming cut 2 bases from V and 6 bases from J; bases unmatched to any gene: 9. Germline V gives CDR1 KGHSH, CDR2 LQKENI. CDR3 loop: CASSPTPGGKGEQYF. The CDR3 nucleotides are TGTGCCAGCTCACCAACTCCAGGGGGCAAAGGCGAGCAGTACTTC. Full variable domain (rest looked up from reference TRBV18 and TRBJ2-7): NAGVMQNPRHLVRRRGQEARLRCSPMKGHSHVYWYRQLPEEGLKFMVYLQKENIIDESGMPKERFSAEFPKEGPSILRIQQVVRGDSAAYFCASSPTPGGKGEQYFGPGTRLTVT.

This clonotype appeared many times. The chain combines TRBV20-1 with TRBJ2-7; D perhaps matches TRBD1 (6 bases). The germline gives CDR1 DFQATT, CDR2 SNEGSKA (reference sequence). Trimming left V 0 bases short and J 2 bases short, with 14 bases between. The CDR3 is made up of 15 amino acids. CDR3 DNA: TGCAGTGCTAGAGACCTGGACAGCTTCGCCTACGAGCAGTACTTC. This sequence encodes CSARDLDSFAYEQYF.

The rearrangement joins TRBV7-9 to TRBJ2-7; perhaps TRBD2 as D (6 bases). CDR1 and CDR2 from the germline V gene are SEHNR and FQNEAQ (reference sequence). This CDR3 is built from 16 residues. V shed 5 bases and J shed 4 bases, with 21 bases lying between them. CDR3 coding DNA: TGTGCCAGCAGCACCGTCAAGGGAGGAGTAGGGTACGAGCAGTACTTC. It translates to CASSTVKGGVGYEQYF.

The table lists this clonotype with a few counts. V is TRBV4-1 and J is TRBJ2-1; TRBD1 agrees at 8 bases. CDR1 MGHRA and CDR2 YSYEKL come from the germline V gene. The CDR3 is 14 amino acids. V was pared by 2 bases and J by 8 bases, with 5 bases of the junction left unmatched. The CDR3 protein is CASSQTTGGHEQFF. CDR3 in DNA: TGCGCCAGCAGCCAAACCACAGGGGGACATGAGCAGTTCTTC.

This clonotype was found many times. The rearrangement joins TRBV5-1 to TRBJ1-1, with 10 bases matching TRBD1. This CDR3 contains 16 residues. V gave up 3 bases and J gave up 4 bases; unmatched junction bases: 9. CDR1 and CDR2 from the germline V gene are SGHRS and YFSETQ. CDR3 protein: CASSSEGQGMATEAFF. DNA of the CDR3: TGCGCCAGCAGCTCCGAGGGACAGGGGATGGCCACTGAAGCTTTCTTT.

This sequence joins TRBV28 and TRBJ2-7; tentatively, D is TRBD1 (5 bases). V lost 5 bases, J lost 5 bases, and 13 bases lay in between. CDR1 is MDHEN, CDR2 SYDVKM, per germline. CDR3 length: 13 residues. The CDR3 here is CASSPPTGHEQYF. CDR3 nucleotides: TGTGCCAGCAGTCCACCTACAGGTCACGAGCAGTACTTC.

This clonotype was picked up a small number of times. CDR3 DNA sequence: TGCAGTGCTAGTAGGGACCACTACGAGCAGTACTTC. Translation: CSASRDHYEQYF. The V gene is TRBV20-1, the J gene TRBJ2-7, with D perhaps assigned TRBD1 or TRBD2 (5 bases each). Germline V gives CDR1 DFQATT, CDR2 SNEGSKA (reference sequence). The V end was cut by 3 bases, the J end by 3 bases, with 9 bases between. The CDR3 covers 12 residues.

The rearrangement uses TRBV27 and TRBJ1-2, with TRBD1 matching 12 bases. V lost 8 bases, J lost 0 bases, and 22 bases stayed unmatched. The CDR3 consists of 21 residues. Germline CDR1 reads MNHEY; CDR2 reads SMNVEV (reference sequence). CDR3 residues: CASCVPPHHGGTGGTNYGYTF. CDR3 in DNA: TGTGCCAGCTGTGTTCCACCTCACCACGGCGGGACAGGGGGCACTAACTATGGCTACACCTTC.

This clonotype appeared many times. The chain carries TRBV11-2 and TRBJ1-6; TRBD1 agrees at 7 bases. CDR1 is SGHAT and CDR2 is FQNNGV in the germline V gene. V lost 4 bases and J lost 4; bases outside the gene matches: 10. The CDR3 extends over 17 amino acids. The CDR3: CASSSRDSPLYNSPLHF. In nucleotides, the CDR3 is TGTGCCAGCAGCTCTCGGGACAGTCCGTTATATAATTCACCCCTCCACTTT.

The sample holds one count of this clonotype. This may be a read error: a much more frequent sequence differs by one nucleotide. The chain recombines TRBV20-1 with TRBJ1-6; D is unclear. V lost 1 base to trimming and J lost 6 bases, with 13 bases between them. The CDR3 consists of 15 residues. CDR1 DFQATT and CDR2 SNEGSKA come from the germline V gene (reference sequence). DNA of the CDR3: TGCAGTGCTAGAGTCGAGAAGGGATGTAATTCACCCCTCCACTTT. Translated, it gives CSARVEKGCNSPLHF.

This clonotype has just a few counts. The chain joins TRBV5-1 to TRBJ1-6, with a tentative D call TRBD1 (6 bases). The CDR3 covers 16 residues. V was pared by 0 bases and J by 9 bases, with 16 bases between. Germline values: CDR1 SGHRS, CDR2 YFSETQ. Here the CDR3 reads CASSLELTGLGSPLHF. CDR3 coding DNA: TGCGCCAGCAGCTTGGAATTGACAGGACTGGGTTCACCCCTCCACTTT.

A few counts support this clonotype. This chain joins TRBV19 and TRBJ1-3; TRBD1 matches at 7 bases. Germline CDR1 LNHDA, CDR2 SQIVND (reference sequence). This CDR3 is built from 14 residues. Trimming cost V 4 bases and J 2 bases; bases outside gene matches: 2. This CDR3 is CASSNTGAGNTIYF. As DNA, the CDR3 is TGTGCCAGTAGTAACACAGGGGCTGGAAACACCATATATTTT.

J is TRBJ1-2 and V is TRBV5-6; possibly TRBD1 for D (6 bases). Germline V CDR1 and CDR2: SGHDT, YYEEEE. The CDR3 is made up of 12 amino acids. The ends were cut back, 4 bases at V and 6 bases at J, with 10 bases in the middle. CDR3 protein: CASSRGGDGYTF. DNA of the CDR3: TGTGCCAGCAGCAGGGGGGGAGATGGCTACACCTTC.

The rearrangement uses TRBV9 and TRBJ2-4; TRBD1 aligns across 9 bases. Germline CDR1 SGDLS, CDR2 YYNGEE. The CDR3 is 18 residues long. V shed 4 bases and J 3 bases; nucleotides not matched to a gene: 14. The CDR3 sequence: CASSTGQGGVGFKNIQYF. CDR3 nucleotides: TGTGCCAGCAGCACGGGACAGGGAGGCGTAGGGTTCAAAAACATTCAGTACTTC.

This clonotype was found many times. This chain joins TRBV7-2 and TRBJ2-7; D perhaps matches TRBD1 (5 bases). The CDR3 contains 13 residues. The germline V gene has CDR1 SGHTA and CDR2 FQGNSA. V was cut by 4 bases and J by 2 bases, with 9 bases left in between. CDR3 bases: TGTGCCAGCAGCTACCCAGGGACCTACGAGCAGTACTTC. Translating it yields CASSYPGTYEQYF.

This clonotype has a count of ten or more. The chain uses TRBV29-1 and TRBJ2-7, with 13 bases fitting TRBD2. After removal of 7 bases from V and 0 bases from J, the junction contained 12 bases not matched to a gene. The CDR3 covers 17 residues. Looked up from germline, CDR1 is SQVTM and CDR2 is ANQGSEA. CDR3 nucleotides: TGCAGCGCTACGATCCCCCGGACTAGCGGGGGCTCCTACGAGCAGTACTTC. Translating it yields CSATIPRTSGGSYEQYF.

The chain joins TRBV10-3 to TRBJ1-3; D is possibly TRBD1 (6 bases). The V end lost 3 bases, the J end lost 4 bases, and 7 bases lay between the germline ends. Germline values: CDR1 ENHRY, CDR2 SYGVKD. The CDR3 sequence is 13 residues long. This CDR3 reads CAISEGGGNTIYF. CDR3 DNA: TGTGCCATCAGTGAAGGGGGAGGAAACACCATATATTTT.

This clonotype was found a few times. V gene TRBV3-1 combines with J gene TRBJ2-1; the match to TRBD2 covers 9 bases. The germline V gene has CDR1 LGHDT and CDR2 YNNKEL (reference sequence). V lost 1 base, J lost 4 bases, and 5 bases stayed unmatched. The CDR3 extends over 16 amino acids. CDR3 protein: CASSQGLAVLYNEQFF. In DNA, the CDR3 is TGTGCCAGCAGCCAAGGACTAGCGGTTTTGTACAATGAGCAGTTCTTC.

The table lists this clonotype with many counts. The chain carries TRBV12-3 or TRBV12-4 and TRBJ1-1; no clear D. The CDR3 has 14 residues. The germline V and J ends were trimmed by 5 bases and 1 base, with 11 bases remaining between them. The CDR3 loop reads CASSQLMGNTEAFF. CDR3 sequence (DNA): TGTGCCAGCAGTCAACTGATGGGGAACACTGAAGCTTTCTTT.

This clonotype was seen many times. J is TRBJ2-3 and V is TRBV20-1; 7 bases match TRBD2. Germline V gene lookup returns CDR1 DFQATT and CDR2 SNEGSKA (reference sequence). The CDR3 runs to 15 residues. V lost 0 bases and J lost 4; bases outside the gene matches: 7. DNA of the CDR3: TGCAGTGCTAGAGAGGGGACTACCCTATCAGATACGCAGTATTTT. This gives the protein CSAREGTTLSDTQYF.

This clonotype was seen at least ten times. The V call is TRBV5-1, the J call TRBJ2-7; 9 nucleotides line up with TRBD1. The CDR3 runs to 15 residues. The ends lost 4 bases at V and 6 bases at J; junction bases unmatched: 11. Germline CDR1 reads SGHRS; CDR2 reads YFSETQ. The CDR3 coding sequence is TGCGCCAGCAGCCCCCGGCCGGGACAGGGCGGCGAGCAGTACTTC. This codes for CASSPRPGQGGEQYF.

The chain carries TRBV18 and TRBJ2-3; 9 nucleotides line up with TRBD2. The CDR3 has 16 residues. The J segment lost 2 bases and the V segment lost 3 bases, leaving 6 bases of the junction unmatched. CDR1 and CDR2 (germline): KGHSH, LQKENI. CDR3 amino acids: CASSPTGGGATDTQYF. In DNA, the CDR3 is TGTGCCAGCTCACCGACAGGCGGGGGGGCCACAGATACGCAGTATTTT.

Ten or more counts support this clonotype. The V gene is TRBV24-1, the J gene TRBJ2-3; the D is unclear. Deletions cut 3 bases from V and 6 bases from J, with 9 bases between. Germline lookup yields CDR1 KGHDR and CDR2 SFDVKD. The CDR3 has 13 amino acids. The CDR3 is CATSDNYKDTQYF. CDR3 sequence (DNA): TGTGCCACCAGTGATAACTACAAGGATACGCAGTATTTT.

This clonotype was counted at least ten times. The chain recombines TRBV5-8 with TRBJ2-1; 9 bases fit TRBD2. The CDR3 is 14 amino acids. The J segment lost 9 bases and the V segment lost 5 bases, leaving 9 bases of the junction unmatched. The V gene's germline CDR1 is SGHTS and CDR2 YDEGEE. The CDR3 spells CASSSWREGGEQFF. The DNA for the CDR3 is TGTGCCAGCAGTTCGTGGCGGGAGGGTGGTGAGCAGTTCTTC.

The sample holds many counts of this clonotype. This chain links TRBV11-2 with TRBJ2-7; either TRBD1 or TRBD2 may fit D (7 bases each). This CDR3 is 16 amino acids long. V was shortened by 1 base and J by 2 bases, with 15 bases between the two germline ends. The germline gives CDR1 SGHAT, CDR2 FQNNGV. The CDR3: CASSLGGQGGAYEQYF. Here the CDR3 DNA reads TGTGCCAGCAGCTTAGGTGGCCAGGGGGGGGCCTACGAGCAGTACTTC. The full variable domain, with the rest looked up from reference TRBV11-2 and TRBJ2-7, is EAGVAQSPRYKIIEKRQSVAFWCNPISGHATLYWYQQILGQGPKLLIQFQNNGVVDDSQLPKDRFSAERLKGVDSTLKIQPAKLEDSAVYLCASSLGGQGGAYEQYFGPGTRLTVT.

The sample holds many counts of this clonotype. The rearrangement links TRBV28 to TRBJ2-3, with 10 bases lining up with TRBD2. V was clipped by 3 bases and J by 2 bases; unmatched bases: 2. Germline V gives CDR1 MDHEN, CDR2 SYDVKM. The CDR3 is made up of 15 amino acids. The CDR3 DNA follows: TGTGCCAGCAGTTTGCTAGCGGGAGACACAGATACGCAGTATTTT. It is translated as CASSLLAGDTDTQYF.

This clonotype was found many times. The V gene is TRBV4-2, the J gene TRBJ2-7; D call uncertain. V shed 0 bases and J shed 5 bases, with 8 bases lying between them. CDR1 LGHNA and CDR2 YNFKEQ come from the germline V gene. The CDR3 runs 13 residues. In DNA, the CDR3 is TGTGCCAGCAGCCAAGATCTCCGGCACGAGCAGTACTTC. This translates into CASSQDLRHEQYF.